Here is one T cell receptor (beta chain) with its context. The antigen is not known. A much larger clonotype is one base distant, so this may be a read error. The data are from a study of glioma-infiltrating T cells. Notes on the study in general: CDR3 overlap between tissue and blood was very small. Tissue-blood divergence was below expectation in non-neoplastic patients, above in gliomas.

TCR alpha and beta CDR3 regions were amplified from RNA using iRepertoire nested multiplex PCR. Each CDR3 protein gets one entry after TCRdb re-called the multiplex PCR reads with MiXCR. Counted here are roughly 200,000 distinct CDR3 sequences, over 25% occurring once; the ten biggest clones make up 20%. The TCR was taken from a human donor with low-grade glioma or glioblastoma, undergoing nonglioma brain surgery, or in good health (not recorded which). The sample consisted of glioma tissue, nonneoplastic brain tissue, or PBMCs (not recorded which).

In nucleotides, the CDR3 is TGTGCCAGCAGCTTCAGCTGGCTAGCGAACAATGAGCAGTTCTTC. This gives the protein CASSFSWLANNEQFF. The rearrangement uses TRBV5-8 and TRBJ2-1, with D possibly TRBD2 on 6 matching bases. Germline assignment: CDR1 SGHTS and CDR2 YDEGEE. The CDR3 has 15 residues. Trimming shortened V by 2 bases and J by 5 bases, and 14 bases separated the two germline ends.